This TCR beta chain is drawn from a study of blood T cell repertoires in COVID-19. Turning to the study itself: PBMCs, B-cell-depleted T cells, or T cells provided the cDNA or gDNA that made up the material.

The CDR3 is 12 residues long. The V gene's germline CDR1 is SGHTA and CDR2 FQGNSA. V was cut by 5 bases and J by 6 bases, with 10 bases left in between. In the authors' methods: Quantification of nucleated cells was approximated via reference gene primer amplification. This table comes from immunoSEQ multiplex PCR, and its TCRdb copy is limited to in-frame clones, with some not included. V, J and clone size are those of that table, while D and trimming were read from the DNA. The table lists some 150,000 clones, more than 75% of them singletons. In this sample, this clone turned up once. The chain employs TRBV7-2 and TRBJ1-1, with D perhaps TRBD1 (6 bases). The sequence derives from a man aged 40-50 years with acute or convalescent COVID-19. The sequenced sample consisted of peripheral blood. The CDR3 protein is CASSPQGSEAFF. DNA of the CDR3: TGTGCCAGCAGCCCCCAGGGGTCTGAAGCTTTCTTT. Using reference TRBV7-2 and TRBJ1-1 for the parts outside the CDR3, the full variable domain is GAGVSQSPSNKVTEKGKDVELRCDPISGHTALYWYRQSLGQGLEFLIYFQGNSAPDKSGLPSDRFSAERTGGSVSTLTIQRTQQEDSAVYLCASSPQGSEAFFGQGTRLTVV.